A single sample is the source of the 7 T cell receptor beta chains below, sequenced in a study of blood T cell repertoires in COVID-19. Assay: immunoSEQ multiplex PCR; the TCRdb copy retains only in-frame clones and omits some. The repertoire holds about 320,000 clones, with around four fifths as singletons. The sequenced material came from peripheral blood. The receptors shown here come from a woman aged 50 to 60 with acute or convalescent COVID-19.

The CDR3 DNA sequence: TGTGCCAGCAGTTTAACTAGGCAGGGGCAAGAGACCCAGTACTTC. This codes for CASSLTRQGQETQYF. V is TRBV27 and J is TRBJ2-5; possible D gene TRBD1, 6 bases. The V gene lost 2 bases and the J gene lost 2 bases, with 12 bases spanning the gap. CDR3 size: 15 residues. In germline, CDR1 is MNHEY, CDR2 SMNVEV (reference sequence).

This clone was counted a few times. V and J are TRBV6-6 and TRBJ2-3; 8 nucleotides align to TRBD2. Germline-derived CDR1 and CDR2 are MNHNY and SVGAGI (reference sequence). V shed 5 bases and J 5 bases; nucleotides not matched to a gene: 9. This CDR3 region has 15 residues. CDR3 DNA sequence: TGTGCCAGCAGTCATAGCGGGATGGGTGGAGATACGCAGTATTTT. As protein: CASSHSGMGGDTQYF.

Here the CDR3 reads CASSLLPLAGGGDEQFF. The CDR3 coding sequence is TGCGCCAGCAGCCTCCTCCCCCTAGCGGGAGGTGGGGATGAGCAGTTCTTC. The chain links TRBV5-1 to TRBJ2-1; the match to TRBD2 covers 11 bases. The germline V gene encodes CDR1 SGHRS and CDR2 YFSETQ. The J segment lost 8 bases and the V segment lost 4 bases, leaving 14 bases of the junction unmatched. This CDR3 is built from 17 residues.

About this clone itself: In the same sample, other DNA sequences code for this CDR3. The gene calls are TRBV24-1 and TRBJ2-3; TRBD2 is a possible D gene (6 bases). The germline V gene encodes CDR1 KGHDR and CDR2 SFDVKD. This CDR3 is 12 amino acids long. Trimming cost V 6 bases and J 3 bases, with 6 bases left between them. DNA of the CDR3: TGTGCCACCAGTCGGGGGACAGATACGCAGTATTTT. Residues: CATSRGTDTQYF.

This clone was recorded only once. This chain connects TRBV5-6 to TRBJ1-4; TRBD1 agrees at 7 bases. J lost 0 bases, V lost 4 bases, and 3 bases had no gene match. Germline V lookup: CDR1 SGHDT, CDR2 YYEEEE. The CDR3 is 15 amino acids. The CDR3 loop is CASSLTGATNEKLFF. The DNA for the CDR3 is TGTGCCAGCAGCCTAACAGGGGCAACTAATGAAAAACTGTTTTTT.

The V and J genes are TRBV30 and TRBJ1-4; 8 bases agree with TRBD1. Losses at the gene ends were 2 bases for V and 2 bases for J; bases not matched to a gene: 4. The CDR3 is 15 residues long. Germline CDR1 GTSNPN, CDR2 SVGIG (reference sequence). The CDR3 loop reads CAWSRPGGTNEKLFF. DNA of the CDR3: TGTGCCTGGAGTCGCCCAGGGGGCACTAATGAAAAACTGTTTTTT.

For this clone: The sample contains more than one DNA sequence encoding this CDR3. The V call is TRBV12-3 or TRBV12-4, the J call TRBJ2-2; D gene ambiguous. V was shortened by 7 bases and J by 5 bases, with 5 bases between the two germline ends. The CDR3 has 11 amino acids. The CDR3 bases are TGTGCCAGCACCCGTACCGGGGAGCTGTTTTTT. Translated, it gives CASTRTGELFF.